Following are 22 T cell receptor beta chains from one sample sequenced in a study of T-cell reconstitution after alpha-beta-depleted transplantation in children. The TCRbeta library incorporated unique molecular identifiers. Each CDR3 protein gets one entry after TCRdb re-called the PCR reads with MiXCR. The table includes just over 950,000 distinct CDR3 sequences, 25% to 35% detected once. Sequencing used PBMCs, mostly from graft donor cells, obtained 360 days after TCRalphabeta/CD19-depleted stem cell transplant. Receptors originate from a boy less than two years old who had a stem cell transplant for SCID, so the T cells may come from the graft donor.

The rearrangement links TRBV20-1 to TRBJ1-5; D unclear. This CDR3 has 15 residues. V dropped 3 bases and J dropped 0 bases, with 12 bases sitting between them. Germline V gene lookup returns CDR1 DFQATT and CDR2 SNEGSKA (reference sequence). CDR3 nucleotide sequence: TGCAGTGCTAGCGTCAGTCCTAATAGCAATCAGCCCCAGCATTTT. This codes for CSASVSPNSNQPQHF.

The V call is TRBV20-1, the J call TRBJ1-1; 12 bases align to TRBD1. Trimming took 0 bases from V and 3 from J; bases not matched to a gene: 8. This CDR3 has 17 residues. The germline gives CDR1 DFQATT, CDR2 SNEGSKA (reference sequence). The CDR3 here is CSARDDGTGGWDTEAFF. The CDR3 bases are TGCAGTGCTAGAGATGACGGGACAGGGGGCTGGGACACTGAAGCTTTCTTT.

This clonotype was detected many times. CDR3 region: CASSLGSGGAETQYF. In DNA form, the CDR3 reads TGTGCCAGCAGTTTAGGCTCAGGGGGCGCGGAGACCCAGTACTTC. This rearrangement joins TRBV28 to TRBJ2-5, with TRBD1 matching over 8 bases. Germline V gene lookup returns CDR1 MDHEN and CDR2 SYDVKM. This CDR3 is 15 amino acids long. V shed 2 bases, J shed 5 bases, and the junction held 7 bases outside the gene matches.

This clonotype occurred a few times. The rearrangement links TRBV7-9 to TRBJ1-1; D is ambiguous. Germline CDR1 is SEHNR and CDR2 is FQNEAQ (reference sequence). CDR3 length: 13 amino acids. V shed 4 bases and J shed 4 bases, with 10 bases lying between them. CDR3 residues: CASSYDIGTEAFF. CDR3 nucleotide sequence: TGTGCCAGCAGCTACGATATTGGCACTGAAGCTTTCTTT.

V is TRBV5-1 and J is TRBJ1-1; 7 bases map to TRBD1. Germline trimming cut 3 bases from V and 4 bases from J; bases unmatched to any gene: 9. CDR3 length equals 15 residues. Germline CDR1 reads SGHRS; CDR2 reads YFSETQ. As DNA, the CDR3 is TGCGCCAGCAGCTACCCAGGGGGAAGGGGCACTGAAGCTTTCTTT. This translates into CASSYPGGRGTEAFF.

V is TRBV5-1 and J is TRBJ1-1; D remains unclear. The CDR3 is 14 amino acids. CDR1 and CDR2 (germline): SGHRS, YFSETQ. V was clipped by 4 bases and J by 7 bases, with 17 bases between them. Here the CDR3 reads CASSQPSQSSEAFF. The CDR3, as DNA: TGCGCCAGCAGCCAACCTAGTCAGTCGAGTGAAGCTTTCTTT.

V and J are TRBV6-5 and TRBJ2-7; 7 nucleotides line up with TRBD1. The CDR3 is made up of 17 amino acids. Germline V gives CDR1 MNHEY, CDR2 SVGAGI. J was trimmed by 0 bases and V by 2 bases; bases with no gene match: 10. The CDR3 DNA sequence: TGTGCCAGCAGTTACACTTTCCTTGCAGGGGGCTCCTACGAGCAGTACTTC. This encodes CASSYTFLAGGSYEQYF.

This clonotype was found many times. The chain couples TRBV5-1 to TRBJ2-2; a weak D match, TRBD1 (6 bases). CDR3 length equals 15 residues. The germline V gene has CDR1 SGHRS and CDR2 YFSETQ. Trimming cost V 2 bases and J 4 bases, with 12 bases left between them. CDR3 nucleotide sequence: TGCGCCAGCAGCTTAGTTCGACAGGCCACCGGGGAGCTGTTTTTT. It translates to CASSLVRQATGELFF.

This chain uses TRBV19 with TRBJ2-7; D perhaps matches TRBD1 (5 bases). Germline CDR1 LNHDA, CDR2 SQIVND (reference sequence). The CDR3 sequence is 16 residues long. V was trimmed by 6 bases and J by 3 bases, leaving 21 bases between them. The chain's CDR3 is CASSPGAREFDYEQYF. CDR3 sequence (DNA): TGTGCCAGTAGCCCCGGTGCCAGGGAATTTGACTACGAGCAGTACTTC.

The chain couples TRBV7-9 to TRBJ2-1, with 9 bases matching TRBD2. Germline V lookup: CDR1 SEHNR, CDR2 FQNEAQ (reference sequence). There are 15 residues in the CDR3. The trim removed 6 bases at V and 6 bases at J, leaving 9 bases unmatched. Written as DNA, the CDR3 is TGTGCCAGCAGACTTAGCGGGGGCGACCGCAATGAGCAGTTCTTC. Its protein product is CASRLSGGDRNEQFF.

This chain connects TRBV20-1 to TRBJ2-3; a weak D match, TRBD1 (6 bases). Germline lookup yields CDR1 DFQATT and CDR2 SNEGSKA (reference sequence). Trimming left V 4 bases short and J 4 bases short, with 9 bases between. The CDR3 sequence is 12 residues long. CDR3 loop: CSAISGADTQYF. For the CDR3, the DNA is TGCAGTGCTATTTCAGGGGCAGATACGCAGTATTTT.

This chain connects TRBV5-1 to TRBJ1-1; possibly TRBD1 for D (5 bases). CDR3 size: 15 residues. V lost 4 bases, J lost 1 base, and 14 bases lay in between. Looked up from germline, CDR1 is SGHRS and CDR2 is YFSETQ. The CDR3 bases are TGCGCCAGCAGCCTCGACGCGGGGGGGAACACTGAAGCTTTCTTT. Its translation: CASSLDAGGNTEAFF.

This clonotype has more than one count but fewer than ten. The gene calls are TRBV20-1 and TRBJ2-7, with a possible D match to TRBD1 (6 bases). Germline CDR1 DFQATT, CDR2 SNEGSKA (reference sequence). The V end lost 3 bases, the J end lost 2 bases, and 17 bases lay between the germline ends. This CDR3 contains 15 residues. DNA for the CDR3: TGCAGTGCTAGGAGGACAGATTTAAATACCTACGAGCAGTACTTC. Translated, it gives CSARRTDLNTYEQYF.

The CDR3 loop reads CAISESPRTETYNEQFF. The CDR3 bases are TGTGCCATCAGTGAGTCCCCCCGGACAGAAACCTACAATGAGCAGTTCTTC. V and J are TRBV10-3 and TRBJ2-1, with a possible D match to TRBD1 (6 bases). Germline lookup yields CDR1 ENHRY and CDR2 SYGVKD. The CDR3 loop spans 17 amino acids. V dropped 0 bases and J dropped 2 bases, with 14 bases sitting between them.

V and J are TRBV3-1 and TRBJ1-4; 9 bases line up with TRBD1. The CDR3 runs to 15 residues. Germline V gives CDR1 LGHDT, CDR2 YNNKEL (reference sequence). The V segment lost 4 bases and the J segment 8 bases; nucleotides outside the gene matches: 8. The CDR3 protein is CASSLYRGLEEKLFF. CDR3 nucleotide sequence: TGTGCCAGCAGCCTCTACAGGGGGCTGGAAGAAAAACTGTTTTTT.

The chain joins TRBV12-3 or TRBV12-4 to TRBJ1-4, with unresolved D. CDR3 size: 14 residues. V shed 3 bases and J shed 4 bases, with 9 bases lying between them. CDR3: CASSFSMINEKLFF. CDR3 in DNA: TGTGCCAGCAGTTTTTCGATGATTAATGAAAAACTGTTTTTT.

This clonotype was seen only a few times. This chain uses TRBV20-1 with TRBJ2-7; 8 bases are shared with TRBD1. Germline V CDR1 and CDR2: DFQATT, SNEGSKA (reference sequence). This CDR3 region has 16 residues. J was trimmed by 6 bases and V by 6 bases; bases with no gene match: 19. The CDR3, as DNA: TGCAGTGCCCGTTGGCCCCCAGGGGGCCGCCCTGGCGAGCAGTACTTC. Translating gives CSARWPPGGRPGEQYF.

The chain carries TRBV2 and TRBJ2-7; 8 positions match TRBD2. Trimming removed 8 bases from V and 2 bases from J; junction bases left unmatched: 5. The CDR3 covers 13 residues. CDR1 and CDR2 (germline): SNHLY, FYNNEI. CDR3 DNA: TGTGCCAGCTCGACTAGCGCGACCTACGAGCAGTACTTC. Translating gives CASSTSATYEQYF.

The chain recombines TRBV12-3 or TRBV12-4 with TRBJ2-3; D gene unclear. Trimming cost V 8 bases and J 5 bases, with 5 bases left between them. This CDR3 is 10 amino acids long. The CDR3 DNA reads as TGTGCCAGCTTCGAAGATACGCAGTATTTT. Its translation is CASFEDTQYF.

The chain is built from TRBV5-1 and TRBJ2-3; D is perhaps TRBD1 (7 bases). CDR1 and CDR2 (germline): SGHRS, YFSETQ. The V and J ends lost 0 bases and 1 base respectively, with 15 bases between them. This CDR3 is 17 amino acids long. The CDR3 DNA reads as TGCGCCAGCAGCTTGGCCGGAGGGGGCTCCCGCACAGATACGCAGTATTTT. It codes for CASSLAGGGSRTDTQYF.

The rearrangement uses TRBV12-3 or TRBV12-4 and TRBJ1-1; D remains unclear. Deletions cut 2 bases from V and 11 bases from J, with 6 bases between. The CDR3 consists of 10 residues. The CDR3 DNA is TGTGCCAGCAGTTTAATGGAGGCTTTCTTT. Its protein is CASSLMEAFF.

The V call is TRBV20-1, the J call TRBJ2-4; TRBD2 matches at 8 bases. With V trimmed by 1 base and J by 8 bases, 7 bases remained unmatched. The CDR3 has 14 residues. Germline assignment: CDR1 DFQATT and CDR2 SNEGSKA (reference sequence). The CDR3 reads CSARVAGRRHIQYF. CDR3 in DNA: TGCAGTGCTAGAGTAGCGGGGCGGAGACACATTCAGTACTTC.